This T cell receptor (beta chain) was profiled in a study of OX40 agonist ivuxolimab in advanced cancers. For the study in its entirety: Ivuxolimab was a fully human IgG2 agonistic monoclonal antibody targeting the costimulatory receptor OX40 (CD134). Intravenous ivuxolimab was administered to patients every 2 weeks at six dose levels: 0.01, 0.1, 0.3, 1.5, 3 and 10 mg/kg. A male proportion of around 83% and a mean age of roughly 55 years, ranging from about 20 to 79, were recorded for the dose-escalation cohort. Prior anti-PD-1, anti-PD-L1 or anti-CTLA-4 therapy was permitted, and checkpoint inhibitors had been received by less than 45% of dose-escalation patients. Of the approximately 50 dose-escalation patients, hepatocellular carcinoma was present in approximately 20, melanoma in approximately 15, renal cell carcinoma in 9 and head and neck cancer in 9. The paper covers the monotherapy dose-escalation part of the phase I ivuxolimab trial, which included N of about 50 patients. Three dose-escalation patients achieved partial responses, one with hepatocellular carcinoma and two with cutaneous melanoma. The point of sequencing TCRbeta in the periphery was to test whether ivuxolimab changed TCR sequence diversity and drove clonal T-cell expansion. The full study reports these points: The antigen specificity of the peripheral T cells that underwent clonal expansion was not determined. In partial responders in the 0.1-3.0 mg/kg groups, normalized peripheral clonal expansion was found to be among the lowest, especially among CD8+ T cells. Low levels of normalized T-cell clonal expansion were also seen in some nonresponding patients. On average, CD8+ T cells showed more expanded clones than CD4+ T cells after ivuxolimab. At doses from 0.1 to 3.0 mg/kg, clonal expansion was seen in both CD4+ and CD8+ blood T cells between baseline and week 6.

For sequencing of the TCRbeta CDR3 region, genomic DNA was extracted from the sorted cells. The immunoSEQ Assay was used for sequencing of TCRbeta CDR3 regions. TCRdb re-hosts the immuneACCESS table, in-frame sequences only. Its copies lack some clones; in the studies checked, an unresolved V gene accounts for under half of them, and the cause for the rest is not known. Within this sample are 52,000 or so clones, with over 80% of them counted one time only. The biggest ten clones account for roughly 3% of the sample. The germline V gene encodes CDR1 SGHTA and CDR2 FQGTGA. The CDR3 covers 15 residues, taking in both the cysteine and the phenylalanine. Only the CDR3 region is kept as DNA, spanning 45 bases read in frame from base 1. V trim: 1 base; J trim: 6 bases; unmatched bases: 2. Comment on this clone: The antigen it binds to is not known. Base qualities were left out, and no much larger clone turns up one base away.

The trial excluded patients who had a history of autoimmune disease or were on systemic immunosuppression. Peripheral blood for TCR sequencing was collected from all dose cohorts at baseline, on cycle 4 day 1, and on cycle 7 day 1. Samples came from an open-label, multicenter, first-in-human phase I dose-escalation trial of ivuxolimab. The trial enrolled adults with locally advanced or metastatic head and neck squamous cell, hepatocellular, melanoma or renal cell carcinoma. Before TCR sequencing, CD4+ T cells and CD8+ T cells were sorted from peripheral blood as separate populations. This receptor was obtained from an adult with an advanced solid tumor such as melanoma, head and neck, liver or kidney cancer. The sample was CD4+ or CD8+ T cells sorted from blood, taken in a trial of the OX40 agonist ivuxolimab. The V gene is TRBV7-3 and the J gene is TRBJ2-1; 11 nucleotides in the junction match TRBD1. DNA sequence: TGTGCCAGCAGCTTAAGTGGGACAGGGGGCAATGAGCAGTTCTTC. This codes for CASSLSGTGGNEQFF.